The rows below give T cell receptor beta chains drawn from one sample of a study of graft-versus-host responses after intestinal transplantation. Method: immunoSEQ multiplex PCR; TCRdb's copy keeps in-frame clones and lacks some. There are roughly 17,000 clones in the sample; less than 50% occur only once, and more than 3% lies in the top ten. The sequenced sample was alloreactive CD8+ T cells from a mixed lymphocyte reaction culture, obtained before intestinal transplant. These receptors were obtained from a human patient who received an intestinal transplant. Both conserved end residues are part of each CDR3. D genes are given only for firm matches. Clone size is stated in some rows and not others, as once, few, many or a class when expanded.

size: few
V: TRBV18
J: TRBJ2-1
D: .
DNA: TGTGCCAGCTCACCGTCCAGCGGGTACAATGAGCAGTTCTTC
CDR3: CASSPSSGYNEQFF

size: .
V: TRBV6-6
J: TRBJ1-2
D: TRBD1
DNA: TGTGCCAGCAGTTACTGGTGGACAGGGAGGGGTCATGGCTACACCTTC
CDR3: CASSYWWTGRGHGYTF

size: .
V: TRBV5-1
J: TRBJ2-7
D: .
DNA: TGCGCCAGCAGCTTGCCGGGTACCTACGAGCAGTACTTC
CDR3: CASSLPGTYEQYF

size: .
V: TRBV4-1
J: TRBJ1-2
D: .
DNA: TGCGCCAGCAGCCAAGATTATGGGTGGACTGGCCTCAACTATGGCTACACCTTC
CDR3: CASSQDYGWTGLNYGYTF

size: few
V: TRBV30
J: TRBJ1-2
D: .
DNA: TGTGCCTGGAGTGTACGAGTGGTTGCCTATGGCTACACCTTC
CDR3: CAWSVRVVAYGYTF

size: .
V: TRBV7-8
J: TRBJ2-3
D: .
DNA: TGTGCCAGCAGCTTAGACGCCCGCATACAGCCAGATACGCAGTATTTT
CDR3: CASSLDARIQPDTQYF

size: few
V: TRBV12-1
J: TRBJ2-7
D: .
DNA: TGTGCCAGCAGCTTTTTCCTCGGGGACAGATCCTACGAGCAGTACTTC
CDR3: CASSFFLGDRSYEQYF

size: .
V: TRBV11-2
J: TRBJ2-7
D: TRBD2
DNA: TGTGCCAGCAGCTTGACTAGCGGGAGGCACCCCTACGAGCAGTACTTC
CDR3: CASSLTSGRHPYEQYF

size: .
V: TRBV28
J: TRBJ2-6
D: TRBD2
DNA: TGTGCCAGCAGTTTATTAGGGACTAGCGGGGGGAGAGGGGCCAACGTCCTGACTTTC
CDR3: CASSLLGTSGGRGANVLTF

size: .
V: TRBV7-6
J: TRBJ2-7
D: .
DNA: TGTGCCAGCAGCTTCTCCCCCGGGTCGAGCTACGAGCAGTACTTC
CDR3: CASSFSPGSSYEQYF

size: .
V: TRBV11-3
J: TRBJ2-7
D: TRBD2
DNA: TGTGCCAGCAGCTCGCCTAGCGGGAGGGCCGTCCACGAGCAGTACTTC
CDR3: CASSSPSGRAVHEQYF

size: .
V: TRBV9
J: TRBJ2-1
D: TRBD1
DNA: TGTGCCAGCAGCGTAGGTGCAGGGGGCCCCTACAATGAGCAGTTCTTC
CDR3: CASSVGAGGPYNEQFF

size: .
V: TRBV7-6
J: TRBJ1-1
D: .
DNA: TGTGCCAGCAGCCCCCAGGGACGGACTGAAGCTTTCTTT
CDR3: CASSPQGRTEAFF

size: .
V: TRBV27
J: TRBJ1-1
D: TRBD1
DNA: TGTGCCAGCAGTTTTTGGGGCAGGGGGCAGCGCACTGAAGCTTTCTTT
CDR3: CASSFWGRGQRTEAFF

size: .
V: TRBV5-1
J: TRBJ1-2
D: .
DNA: TGCGCCAGCAGCTTGCGACCTCCGCCCTATGGCTACACCTTC
CDR3: CASSLRPPPYGYTF

size: .
V: TRBV6-5
J: TRBJ2-3
D: .
DNA: TGTGCCAGCACCCTCGGGGCGCCGGGGACAGATACGCAGTATTTT
CDR3: CASTLGAPGTDTQYF

size: .
V: TRBV12-5
J: TRBJ2-1
D: .
DNA: TGTGCTAGGTCCCCTATGACTGTGAGCTCCTACAATGAGCAGTTCTTC
CDR3: CARSPMTVSSYNEQFF

size: once
V: TRBV4-1
J: TRBJ1-2
D: .
DNA: TGCGCCAGCAGCCAGGTAACAGGGTACCCTCACTATGGCTACACCTTC
CDR3: CASSQVTGYPHYGYTF

size: .
V: TRBV6-1
J: TRBJ1-1
D: .
DNA: TGTGCCAGCAGTTCAGGGGCTGAAGCTTTCTTT
CDR3: CASSSGAEAFF

size: medium-sized
V: TRBV27
J: TRBJ1-1
D: .
DNA: TGTGCCAGCAGTAATTACAGGGAGAACACTGAAGCTTTCTTT
CDR3: CASSNYRENTEAFF

size: few
V: TRBV6-6
J: TRBJ1-2
D: .
DNA: TGTGCCAGCAGTTACGACCGTCGATATGGCTACACCTTC
CDR3: CASSYDRRYGYTF

size: .
V: TRBV9
J: TRBJ1-2
D: .
DNA: TGTGCCAGCAGCGTAGCTTTCACAGGGACTAACTATGGCTACACCTTC
CDR3: CASSVAFTGTNYGYTF

size: few
V: TRBV16
J: TRBJ1-2
D: .
DNA: TGTGCCAGCAGCCAGGGGACAAATGGCTACACCTTC
CDR3: CASSQGTNGYTF

size: .
V: TRBV5-1
J: TRBJ1-5
D: TRBD1
DNA: TGCGCCAGCAGGTCCGGGACAGGGGGCACTCAGCCCCAGCATTTT
CDR3: CASRSGTGGTQPQHF

size: few
V: TRBV11-2
J: TRBJ1-1
D: .
DNA: TGTGCCAGCAGCGCGGCGAGGGGTTTATCCCTGACTGAAGCTTTCTTT
CDR3: CASSAARGLSLTEAFF

size: .
V: TRBV29-1
J: TRBJ2-5
D: .
DNA: TGCAGCGTTGAAGATCCACGGGGAAGGTATTCAGAGACCCAGTACTTC
CDR3: CSVEDPRGRYSETQYF

size: .
V: TRBV11-2
J: TRBJ2-1
D: .
DNA: TGTGCCAGCAATCGGAATGAGCAGTTCTTC
CDR3: CASNRNEQFF

size: .
V: TRBV6-1
J: TRBJ1-1
D: TRBD1
DNA: TGTGCCAGCAGTCCCCGGACAGGGCGGACTGAAGCTTTCTTT
CDR3: CASSPRTGRTEAFF

size: .
V: TRBV5-8
J: TRBJ2-3
D: .
DNA: TGTGCCAGCAGCTTGGCCTGGCTGTACGGCACAGATACGCAGTATTTT
CDR3: CASSLAWLYGTDTQYF

size: .
V: TRBV5-1
J: TRBJ1-1
D: .
DNA: TGCGCCAGCAGCTGGGTGACGGGACGGGGGGACACTGAAGCTTTCTTT
CDR3: CASSWVTGRGDTEAFF

size: .
V: TRBV30
J: TRBJ1-3
D: .
DNA: TGTGCCTGGAGAAATGGAAACACCATATATTTT
CDR3: CAWRNGNTIYF

size: .
V: TRBV7-6
J: TRBJ2-2
D: TRBD1
DNA: TGTGCCAGCAGCCTACACAGGGGCACCGGGGAGCTGTTTTTT
CDR3: CASSLHRGTGELFF

size: medium-sized
V: TRBV27
J: TRBJ2-7
D: .
DNA: TGTGCCAGCAGTTTTGGCGGAGTCGGCTACGAGCAGTACTTC
CDR3: CASSFGGVGYEQYF

size: .
V: TRBV9
J: TRBJ2-1
D: TRBD2
DNA: TGTGCCAGCAGCGTTAGCGGGACCTACAATGAGCAGTTCTTC
CDR3: CASSVSGTYNEQFF

size: .
V: TRBV5-1
J: TRBJ1-1
D: .
DNA: TGCGCCAGCAGTACCGGGTTTGGAGGGGGCACTGAAGCTTTCTTT
CDR3: CASSTGFGGGTEAFF

size: .
V: TRBV28
J: TRBJ2-1
D: .
DNA: TGTGCCAGCAGTCCACAGCGCGGATACAATGAGCAGTTCTTC
CDR3: CASSPQRGYNEQFF

size: medium-sized
V: TRBV9
J: TRBJ1-5
D: .
DNA: TGTGCCAGCAGCGTCTCCGGGACAAGCAATCAGCCCCAGCATTTT
CDR3: CASSVSGTSNQPQHF

size: .
V: TRBV19
J: TRBJ2-5
D: .
DNA: TGTGCCAGTAGTATAGATGAGGAGACCCAGTACTTC
CDR3: CASSIDEETQYF

size: .
V: TRBV29-1
J: TRBJ1-3
D: .
DNA: TGCAGCGTGGAAGGCACTGGGGACTCTGGAAACACCATATATTTT
CDR3: CSVEGTGDSGNTIYF

size: .
V: TRBV28
J: TRBJ2-1
D: .
DNA: TGTGCCCTAACCCGGGGAAGAACGGATCGACTGCCCTACAATGAGCAGTTCTTC
CDR3: CALTRGRTDRLPYNEQFF

size: medium-sized
V: TRBV5-1
J: TRBJ2-1
D: TRBD2
DNA: TGCGCCAGCAGCTTGGAGGCGGGAGGGCCCAATGAGCAGTTCTTC
CDR3: CASSLEAGGPNEQFF

size: .
V: TRBV4-1
J: TRBJ1-1
D: .
DNA: TGCGCCAGCAGCCAAGGGAGGGCCGGAGCGTTCGACACTGAAGCTTTCTTT
CDR3: CASSQGRAGAFDTEAFF

size: medium-sized
V: TRBV28
J: TRBJ2-3
D: .
DNA: TGTGCCAGCAGCCTCGACAAATCTAGCACAGATACGCAGTATTTT
CDR3: CASSLDKSSTDTQYF

size: .
V: TRBV4-1
J: TRBJ1-1
D: .
DNA: TGCGCCAGCAGCCAAAGGGGACCGTTTGGGGACACTGAAGCTTTCTTT
CDR3: CASSQRGPFGDTEAFF

size: .
V: TRBV6-5
J: TRBJ2-5
D: TRBD1
DNA: TGTGCCAGCACCCCGGACAGGGGGCAAGAGACCCAGTACTTC
CDR3: CASTPDRGQETQYF

size: few
V: TRBV6-5
J: TRBJ2-7
D: .
DNA: TGTGCCAGCAGTTACTCATTGGCGGCCCAGCAGTACTTC
CDR3: CASSYSLAAQQYF

size: medium-sized
V: TRBV27
J: TRBJ2-7
D: .
DNA: TGTGCCAGCAGTATTACAGGCTCCTACGAGCAGTACTTC
CDR3: CASSITGSYEQYF

size: few
V: TRBV9
J: TRBJ2-7
D: TRBD2
DNA: TGTGCCAGCAGCGAGGGACTAGCGGGAACCTACGAGCAGTACTTC
CDR3: CASSEGLAGTYEQYF

size: few
V: TRBV5-1
J: TRBJ2-7
D: TRBD1
DNA: TGCGCCAGCAGCTATGGACAGGGGGTCTACGAGCAGTACTTC
CDR3: CASSYGQGVYEQYF

size: .
V: TRBV19
J: TRBJ2-1
D: TRBD1
DNA: TGTGCCACCTGGGACAGTGCCTACAATGAGCAGTTCTTC
CDR3: CATWDSAYNEQFF

size: .
V: TRBV6-1
J: TRBJ1-5
D: .
DNA: TGTGCCAGCAGTGGTCAGGAGGGCAATCAGCCCCAGCATTTT
CDR3: CASSGQEGNQPQHF

size: .
V: TRBV27
J: TRBJ2-7
D: TRBD2
DNA: TGTGCCAGCAGTTTAGGCGGGAGTCTCTACGAGCAGTACTTC
CDR3: CASSLGGSLYEQYF

size: .
V: TRBV19
J: TRBJ2-7
D: .
DNA: TGTGCCAGTAGTATCTCGGACGGGTCCTACGAGCAGTACTTC
CDR3: CASSISDGSYEQYF